This TCR beta chain was sequenced for a study of CD8 T cells in Susac syndrome. An input of about 0.5 to 1 ug of RNA was subjected to reverse transcription using random hexamers. With immunoSEQ multiplex PCR, TCR beta CDR3 was amplified across 54 Vbeta and 13 Jbeta. Using its own MiXCR run on the immunoSEQ multiplex PCR reads, TCRdb lists one record per CDR3 protein. The table includes a few hundred thousand distinct CDR3 sequences, 92% detected once. Turning to this clonotype: Its antigen remains unknown.

The CDR3 loop spans 13 amino acids. Trimming stripped 4 bases from V and 2 bases from J, with 8 bases between. Germline V gene sequence: CDR1 SGHVS, CDR2 FQNEAQ. Study-level points and caveats: The TCR sequencing and HLA analysis in the study involved a relatively small number of individuals, as the study acknowledged.

The multiple sclerosis control cohort comprised treatment-naive individuals presenting with stable or active relapsing-remitting disease. FACS was used to enrich TEMRA cells, whereas the CD8+ and CD4+ T cells were obtained by negative isolation. The origin of this receptor is a human donor with multiple sclerosis. Sequencing was carried out using CD8+ T cells from PBMCs. This sequence joins TRBV7-8 and TRBJ2-5, with a tentative D call TRBD2 (6 bases). The CDR3: CASSSAGQETQYF. As DNA, the CDR3 is TGTGCCAGCAGCTCGGCGGGGCAAGAGACCCAGTACTTC.